The T cell receptor beta chain described here comes from a study of T cell repertoires in ileal Crohn's disease. With 1 base clipped from V and 5 bases from J, the junction kept 0 bases outside the gene matches. The CDR3 is made up of 14 amino acids. Germline V CDR1 and CDR2: SGHNT, YENEEA. Profiling relied on immunoSEQ multiplex PCR, and the TCRdb table lists in-frame clones only, not all of them. In the table there are about 15,000 clones, roughly 83% of which are singletons. The sequencing input was ileal tissue. The source of this sequence is an adult with Crohn's disease. The chain has TRBV11-3 and TRBJ2-1, with 9 bases that match TRBD2. The DNA for the CDR3 is TGTGCCAGCAGCTTAGGCGGGGGGGACAATGAGCAGTTCTTC. Translating it yields CASSLGGGDNEQFF.